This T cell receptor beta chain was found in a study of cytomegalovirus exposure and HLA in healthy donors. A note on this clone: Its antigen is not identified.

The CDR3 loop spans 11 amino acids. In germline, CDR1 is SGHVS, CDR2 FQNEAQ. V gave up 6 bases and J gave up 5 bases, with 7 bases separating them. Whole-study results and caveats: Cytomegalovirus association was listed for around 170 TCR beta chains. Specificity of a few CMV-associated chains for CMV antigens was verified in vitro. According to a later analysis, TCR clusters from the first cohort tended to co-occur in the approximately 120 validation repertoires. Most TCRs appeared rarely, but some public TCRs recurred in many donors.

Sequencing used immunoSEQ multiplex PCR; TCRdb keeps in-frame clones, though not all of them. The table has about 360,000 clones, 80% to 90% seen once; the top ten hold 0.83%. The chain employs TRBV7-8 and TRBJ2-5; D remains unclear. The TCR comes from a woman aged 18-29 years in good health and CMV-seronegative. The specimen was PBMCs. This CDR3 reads CASRKRETQYF. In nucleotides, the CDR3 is TGTGCCAGCAGAAAGAGGGAGACCCAGTACTTC. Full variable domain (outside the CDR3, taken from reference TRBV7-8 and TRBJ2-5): GAGVSQSPRYKVAKRGQDVALRCDPISGHVSLFWYQQALGQGPEFLTYFQNEAQLDKSGLPSDRFFAERPEGSVSTLKIQRTQQEDSAVYLCASRKRETQYFGPGTRLLVL.